This T cell receptor beta chain was sequenced in a study of T cell responses to AZD1222 COVID-19 vaccine. V was shortened by 4 bases and J by 4 bases, with 13 bases between the two germline ends. CDR1 LNHDA and CDR2 SQIVND come from the germline V gene (reference sequence). The CDR3 sequence is 15 residues long. About this clone itself: Antigen: not known.

Profiled with immunoSEQ multiplex PCR; TCRdb holds only in-frame clones, not every one. Here the sample spans 90,000 to 150,000 clones, more than 70% being singletons. Whole-study results and caveats: In the spike-specific TCR repertoire, nearly half reportedly target unmutated variant regions.

This TCR derives from an adult who received the AZD1222 COVID-19 vaccine. This rearrangement joins TRBV19 to TRBJ2-2; no reliable D call. The sequencing here drew on peripheral blood, taken 28 days after the second AZD1222 dose. CDR3 nucleotide sequence: TGTGCCAGTAGTAAAGAAGCGTCCTCCACCGGGGAGCTGTTTTTT. Protein: CASSKEASSTGELFF. The full variable domain, completed using reference TRBV19 and TRBJ2-2, is DGGITQSPKYLFRKEGQNVTLSCEQNLNHDAMYWYRQDPGQGLRLIYYSQIVNDFQKGDIAEGYSVSREKKESFPLTVTSAQKNPTAFYLCASSKEASSTGELFFGEGSRLTVL.